The present TCR beta chain was sequenced within a study of T cells after yellow fever vaccination. Study context: SMART-Seq v4 Ultra Low Input prepared libraries from low-cell fractions.

In this sample, this clonotype turned up a few times. CDR1 is ENHRY, CDR2 SYGVKD, per germline. Trimming took 10 bases from V and 6 from J; bases not matched to a gene: 12. There are 14 residues in the CDR3. TCRdb re-called the 5' RACE reads through MiXCR, storing one row per CDR3 protein. Among under 250,000 distinct CDR3 sequences listed, approximately 3.2% were seen once. The receptor was derived from a young man who received the YFV17D yellow fever vaccine. The V call is TRBV10-3, the J call TRBJ2-7; 10 nucleotides align to TRBD1. Here the sequenced sample was CD4+ T cells sorted from PBMCs, taken 10 days after the yellow fever booster vaccination. The CDR3 here is CATRDRGPEVEQYF. DNA of the CDR3: TGTGCCACCCGGGACAGGGGTCCGGAGGTCGAGCAGTACTTC.